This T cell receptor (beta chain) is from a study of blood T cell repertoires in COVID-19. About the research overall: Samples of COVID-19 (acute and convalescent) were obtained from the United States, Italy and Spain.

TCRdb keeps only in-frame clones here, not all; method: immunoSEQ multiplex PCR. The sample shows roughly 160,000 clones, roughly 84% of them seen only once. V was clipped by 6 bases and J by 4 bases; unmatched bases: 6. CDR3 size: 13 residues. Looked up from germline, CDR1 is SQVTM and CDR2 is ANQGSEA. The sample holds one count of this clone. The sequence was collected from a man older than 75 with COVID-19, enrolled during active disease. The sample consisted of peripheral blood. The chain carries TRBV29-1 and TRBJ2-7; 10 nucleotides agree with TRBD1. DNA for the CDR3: TGCAGCGTCCCGGGACAGGGGATTTACGAGCAGTACTTC. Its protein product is CSVPGQGIYEQYF.